These 32 T cell receptor beta chains share one sample of origin, sequenced in a study of blood T cell repertoires in COVID-19. Repertoires were generated with immunoSEQ multiplex PCR, while TCRdb's copy carries only in-frame clones and drops some. The sample lists roughly 350,000 clones, around 90% seen once, with around a sixth in the top ten. The sequencing input was PBMCs or T cells enriched from blood (not recorded which). Receptor source: a young woman who had recovered from COVID-19.

There are a few counts of this clone. V and J are TRBV7-6 and TRBJ2-7, with 12 bases that match TRBD1. The V gene end was trimmed by 2 bases and the J gene end by 2 bases; junction bases not matched to a gene: 10. The V gene's germline CDR1 is SGHVS and CDR2 FNYEAQ. The CDR3 totals 18 residues. This CDR3 is CASSLFPGQGALAYEQYF. The CDR3 DNA is TGTGCCAGCAGCTTATTCCCGGGACAGGGGGCTCTCGCCTACGAGCAGTACTTC.

CDR3 in amino acids: CASSGATARVLTEAFF. In DNA, the CDR3 is TGTGCCAGCAGCGGAGCCACCGCGAGGGTATTGACTGAAGCTTTCTTT. This rearrangement joins TRBV5-6 to TRBJ1-1; D is undetermined. The V gene lost 4 bases and the J gene lost 5 bases, with 21 bases spanning the gap. Looked up from germline, CDR1 is SGHDT and CDR2 is YYEEEE. The CDR3 is 16 amino acids.

The rearrangement links TRBV28 to TRBJ2-4; D remains unclear. The V gene's germline CDR1 is MDHEN and CDR2 SYDVKM. The CDR3 covers 20 residues. With 2 bases removed from V and 0 bases from J, the gap between germline ends came to 23 bases. The CDR3 loop is CASSLTPLRQLKLAKNIQYF. The CDR3 bases are TGTGCCAGCAGTTTAACCCCGCTCAGGCAGCTAAAACTAGCCAAAAACATTCAGTACTTC.

The V call is TRBV3-1 (or the pseudogene TRBV3-2), the J call TRBJ2-7; 13 bases are shared with TRBD2. The CDR3 totals 15 residues. J lost 7 bases, V lost 0 bases, and 3 bases had no gene match. In germline, CDR1 is LGHDT, CDR2 YNNKEL (reference sequence). The chain's CDR3 is CASSQDGGLAGEQYF. The DNA for the CDR3 is TGTGCCAGCAGCCAAGATGGGGGACTAGCGGGAGAGCAGTACTTC.

The rearrangement uses TRBV7-2 and TRBJ2-1, with D possibly being TRBD1 (7 bases). The CDR3 length is 14 residues. Trimming removed 0 bases from V and 9 bases from J, with 12 bases in between. Germline V CDR1 and CDR2: SGHTA, FQGNSA. For the CDR3, the DNA is TGTGCCAGCAGCTTAGCACATCAGGGGGGTGAGCAGTTCTTC. Its protein product is CASSLAHQGGEQFF. Together with reference TRBV7-2 and TRBJ2-1, the CDR3 gives the full variable domain: GAGVSQSPSNKVTEKGKDVELRCDPISGHTALYWYRQSLGQGLEFLIYFQGNSAPDKSGLPSDRFSAERTGGSVSTLTIQRTQQEDSAVYLCASSLAHQGGEQFFGPGTRLTVL.

For this clone: At the DNA level, this CDR3 is encoded by other sequences in the same sample as well. V is TRBV2 and J is TRBJ1-2; perhaps TRBD1 as D (5 bases). This CDR3 has 13 residues. CDR1 is SNHLY, CDR2 FYNNEI, per germline. The V and J ends lost 6 bases and 0 bases respectively, with 8 bases between them. Here the CDR3 DNA reads TGTGCCAGCAGGGGGACTTCTAACTATGGCTACACCTTC. This codes for CASRGTSNYGYTF.

Only a few counts were recorded for this clone. The gene calls are TRBV27 and TRBJ2-2; 10 nucleotides agree with TRBD1. V shed 7 bases, J shed 4 bases, and the junction held 6 bases outside the gene matches. CDR3 length equals 15 residues. Germline V gives CDR1 MNHEY, CDR2 SMNVEV (reference sequence). CDR3 coding DNA: TGTGCCAGCAACCCAAGGACAGGGGGCACCGGGGAGCTGTTTTTT. Translated, it gives CASNPRTGGTGELFF.

DNA of the CDR3: TGTGCCAGCAGTTTATCCGGGGGTTCCTACGAGCAGTACTTC. This encodes CASSLSGGSYEQYF. This chain uses TRBV6-5 with TRBJ2-7, with D possibly TRBD2 on 6 matching bases. The germline CDR1 and CDR2 sequences are MNHEY and SVGAGI. Between the trimmed V and J ends, which lost 4 bases and 1 base, there was a span of 11 bases. The CDR3 has 14 amino acids.

The chain recombines TRBV7-2 with TRBJ1-2, with TRBD1 identical over 8 bases. Germline CDR1 and CDR2: SGHTA and FQGNSA. V lost 5 bases to trimming and J lost 0 bases; unmatched junction nucleotides: 5. The CDR3 runs to 15 residues. The CDR3 DNA sequence: TGTGCCAGCAGCATGGGACAGGTGTCTAACTATGGCTACACCTTC. Its protein is CASSMGQVSNYGYTF.

The rearrangement joins TRBV28 to TRBJ1-6; D remains unclear. Germline V gives CDR1 MDHEN, CDR2 SYDVKM. V dropped 2 bases and J dropped 2 bases, with 7 bases sitting between them. This CDR3 spans 15 amino acids. In DNA, the CDR3 is TGTGCCAGCAGTTTACCAGGTCCCTATAATTCACCCCTCCACTTT. Protein: CASSLPGPYNSPLHF.

J is TRBJ1-2 and V is TRBV6-5, with 11 bases lining up with TRBD1. The CDR3 sequence is 15 residues long. The trim removed 5 bases at V and 5 bases at J, leaving 7 bases unmatched. CDR1 and CDR2 from the germline V gene are MNHEY and SVGAGI. CDR3 coding DNA: TGTGCCAGCAGTAGAGGACAGGGGGCAAGGTATGGCTACACCTTC. Protein sequence: CASSRGQGARYGYTF.

The chain recombines TRBV18 with TRBJ1-1, with 8 bases lining up with TRBD1. V lost 4 bases and J lost 2; bases outside the gene matches: 6. Germline V CDR1 and CDR2: KGHSH, LQKENI. The CDR3 consists of 15 residues. The CDR3 DNA is TGTGCCAGCTCACTTCGGACAGGGCTAAACACTGAAGCTTTCTTT. It encodes CASSLRTGLNTEAFF.

The J gene is TRBJ2-7, the V gene TRBV19; 8 bases are shared with TRBD1. The CDR3 has 15 amino acids. Germline trimming cut 6 bases from V and 2 bases from J; bases unmatched to any gene: 9. The germline V gene encodes CDR1 LNHDA and CDR2 SQIVND (reference sequence). The CDR3 DNA is TGTGCCAGTAGCTTAGGACAGGGCTTTGCCTACGAGCAGTACTTC. This encodes CASSLGQGFAYEQYF.

This chain's CDR3 is CASSSQGTADTQYF. The CDR3, as DNA: TGTGCCAGCAGCTCACAGGGGACCGCAGATACGCAGTATTTT. This chain connects TRBV7-3 to TRBJ2-3; 7 nucleotides match TRBD1. CDR3 length: 14 residues. CDR1 and CDR2 (germline): SGHTA, FQGTGA. V trimming: 4 bases; J trimming: 4 bases; junction bases outside the gene matches: 5. Supplemented by reference TRBV7-3 and TRBJ2-3, the full variable domain reads GAGVSQTPSNKVTEKGKYVELRCDPISGHTALYWYRQSLGQGPEFLIYFQGTGAADDSGLPNDRFFAVRPEGSVSTLKIQRTERGDSAVYLCASSSQGTADTQYFGPGTRLTVL.

This clone appeared once. The V call is TRBV7-9, the J call TRBJ2-3, with D possibly being TRBD1 (5 bases). V was cut by 1 base and J by 2 bases, with 10 bases left in between. Per germline, CDR1 SEHNR and CDR2 FQNEAQ (reference sequence). The CDR3 is 15 amino acids. CDR3: CASSLVGAFTDTQYF. As DNA, the CDR3 is TGTGCCAGCAGCTTAGTAGGGGCATTCACAGATACGCAGTATTTT. The entire variable domain, with the rest obtained from reference TRBV7-9 and TRBJ2-3, is as follows: DTGVSQNPRHKITKRGQNVTFRCDPISEHNRLYWYRQTLGQGPEFLTYFQNEAQLEKSRLLSDRFSAERPKGSFSTLEIQRTEQGDSAMYLCASSLVGAFTDTQYFGPGTRLTVL.

This chain uses TRBV30 with TRBJ1-1, with TRBD1 matching over 7 bases. J was trimmed by 6 bases and V by 2 bases; bases with no gene match: 0. This CDR3 comprises 11 residues. Germline values: CDR1 GTSNPN, CDR2 SVGIG (reference sequence). CDR3 region: CAWSRGPEAFF. CDR3 coding DNA: TGTGCCTGGAGTAGGGGGCCTGAAGCTTTCTTT. Full variable domain (missing parts from reference TRBV30 and TRBJ1-1): SQTIHQWPATLVQPVGSPLSLECTVEGTSNPNLYWYRQAAGRGLQLLFYSVGIGQISSEVPQNLSASRPQDRQFILSSKKLLLSDSGFYLCAWSRGPEAFFGQGTRLTVV.

The V and J genes are TRBV7-8 and TRBJ2-7, with D maybe TRBD1 (5 bases). Trimming removed 2 bases from V and 2 bases from J, with 10 bases in between. The CDR3 is 14 residues long. CDR1 SGHVS and CDR2 FQNEAQ come from the germline V gene. In DNA form, the CDR3 reads TGTGCCAGCAGCTTACAGGGTACGGCCTACGAGCAGTACTTC. The encoded protein is CASSLQGTAYEQYF.

V usage is TRBV30 and J usage is TRBJ1-1; no clear D. Trimming cost V 7 bases and J 5 bases, with 17 bases left between them. This CDR3 has 13 residues. Germline assignment: CDR1 GTSNPN and CDR2 SVGIG (reference sequence). The CDR3 spells CASSSNPRTEAFF. The CDR3 bases are TGTGCCTCCTCCTCTAACCCGAGAACTGAAGCTTTCTTT.

The J gene is TRBJ1-5, the V gene TRBV11-2; D is unclear. The CDR3 is 14 amino acids. Germline V gives CDR1 SGHAT, CDR2 FQNNGV. The V and J ends lost 5 bases and 5 bases respectively, with 13 bases between them. The CDR3 bases are TGTGCCAGCAGCCGGGAATTACGGTATCAGCCCCAGCATTTT. Translating it yields CASSRELRYQPQHF.

Concerning this clone: Other DNA sequences in the same sample also yield this CDR3. The chain has TRBV4-2 and TRBJ1-3; D remains unclear. Trimming shortened V by 0 bases and J by 0 bases, and 6 bases separated the two germline ends. The CDR3 has 15 residues. Germline lookup yields CDR1 LGHNA and CDR2 YNFKEQ. For the CDR3, the DNA is TGTGCCAGCAGCCAAGACCGTTACTCTGGAAACACCATATATTTT. Translation gives CASSQDRYSGNTIYF.

The chain carries TRBV5-5 and TRBJ2-7, with 8 bases matching TRBD1. V shed 4 bases, J shed 4 bases, and the junction held 7 bases outside the gene matches. This CDR3 contains 14 residues. Germline CDR1 is SGHKS and CDR2 is YYEKEE (reference sequence). The CDR3 bases are TGTGCCAGCAGCCTGCCGGACAGGGAATACGAGCAGTACTTC. Its translation is CASSLPDREYEQYF.

Regarding this clone: Sequence at one end of the junction differs from germline and may be a read error. The rearrangement links TRBV12-3 or TRBV12-4 to TRBJ1-2, with 7 positions matching TRBD1. CDR3 length: 13 amino acids. The CDR3 coding sequence is TGTGCCAGTTCCCGGGGGGGTGAGGGGGCGTTGTCCTTC. The encoded protein is CASSRGGEGALSF.

The chain links TRBV4-1 to TRBJ1-2; TRBD1 matches at 12 bases. The germline V gene has CDR1 MGHRA and CDR2 YSYEKL. Trimming removed 4 bases from V and 7 bases from J; junction bases left unmatched: 10. CDR3 length equals 16 residues. The CDR3 sequence is CASSLGEGQGASGYTF. Here the CDR3 DNA reads TGCGCCAGCAGCCTGGGAGAGGGACAGGGGGCTTCTGGCTACACCTTC.

The chain recombines TRBV3-1 (or the pseudogene TRBV3-2) with TRBJ1-2; D may be TRBD1 (6 bases). V lost 4 bases to trimming and J lost 5 bases, with 11 bases between them. The germline gives CDR1 LGHDT, CDR2 YNNKEL (reference sequence). The CDR3 covers 13 residues. CDR3 DNA sequence: TGTGCCAGCAGCCTACCAGGGGTTTATGGCTACACCTTC. Translating it yields CASSLPGVYGYTF.

Concerning this clone itself: In the same sample, other DNA sequences code for this CDR3. This sequence joins TRBV27 and TRBJ1-5; the D is unclear. The ends were cut back, 5 bases at V and 4 bases at J, with 6 bases in the middle. Germline-derived CDR1 and CDR2 are MNHEY and SMNVEV (reference sequence). The CDR3 has 12 amino acids. CDR3 bases: TGTGCCAGCAGTCCCCTAAATCAGCCCCAGCATTTT. Translating gives CASSPLNQPQHF.

This clone was seen only once. The chain joins TRBV7-2 to TRBJ2-1; 7 bases agree with TRBD2. The CDR3 covers 16 residues. Germline V CDR1 and CDR2: SGHTA, FQGNSA. The J segment lost 4 bases and the V segment lost 0 bases, leaving 6 bases of the junction unmatched. The CDR3 DNA sequence: TGTGCCAGCAGCTTAGCCGGGACTACCTCTTACAATGAGCAGTTCTTC. This gives the protein CASSLAGTTSYNEQFF.

The V and J genes are TRBV11-3 and TRBJ1-3, with D unclear. Germline V gene data show CDR1 as SGHNT and CDR2 as YENEEA. V was pared by 1 base and J by 3 bases, with 13 bases between. This CDR3 comprises 16 residues. CDR3 residues: CASSLGTAGGGNTIYF. In nucleotides, the CDR3 is TGTGCCAGCAGCTTAGGAACAGCCGGAGGTGGAAACACCATATATTTT.

CDR3 loop: CASSLAGGGLKETQYF. CDR3 bases: TGTGCCAGCAGCTTGGCCGGCGGGGGGTTAAAAGAGACCCAGTACTTC. The chain combines TRBV5-8 with TRBJ2-5, with TRBD2 matching over 8 bases. V dropped 0 bases and J dropped 3; count of bases not matched to a gene: 7. Germline CDR1 reads SGHTS; CDR2 reads YDEGEE. CDR3 length equals 16 residues.

J is TRBJ2-1 and V is TRBV5-1; 11 bases are a match to TRBD2. Germline assignment: CDR1 SGHRS and CDR2 YFSETQ. The CDR3 length is 16 residues. V dropped 4 bases and J dropped 4; count of bases not matched to a gene: 7. CDR3 DNA: TGCGCCAGCAGCGTGCCCGGGACTAGCGGTTACAATGAGCAGTTCTTC. This sequence encodes CASSVPGTSGYNEQFF.

The gene calls are TRBV25-1 and TRBJ2-5, with 8 bases aligning to TRBD2. CDR3 length: 16 residues. Germline loops: CDR1 MGHDK, CDR2 SYGVNS. V dropped 1 base and J dropped 5; count of bases not matched to a gene: 9. The CDR3 nucleotides read TGTGCCAGCAGTGAATTCGTCGGGGGGGTGTTTGAGACCCAGTACTTC. The encoded protein is CASSEFVGGVFETQYF.

The chain couples TRBV6-5 to TRBJ1-1; no clear D. The CDR3 has 16 residues. CDR1 and CDR2 (germline): MNHEY, SVGAGI. Trimming removed 0 bases from V and 1 base from J, with 12 bases in between. CDR3 region: CASSYSRGGGNTEAFF. In DNA, the CDR3 is TGTGCCAGCAGTTACTCGCGCGGCGGAGGGAACACTGAAGCTTTCTTT.

The rearrangement joins TRBV19 to TRBJ2-1; 10 positions agree with TRBD2. CDR1 LNHDA and CDR2 SQIVND come from the germline V gene (reference sequence). Losses at the gene ends were 2 bases for V and 2 bases for J; bases not matched to a gene: 0. The CDR3 is 15 amino acids. CDR3 sequence (DNA): TGTGCCAGTAGTATAAGCGGGGGGGCCTACAATGAGCAGTTCTTC. Translation gives CASSISGGAYNEQFF. The whole variable domain, filled in from reference TRBV19 and TRBJ2-1, reads DGGITQSPKYLFRKEGQNVTLSCEQNLNHDAMYWYRQDPGQGLRLIYYSQIVNDFQKGDIAEGYSVSREKKESFPLTVTSAQKNPTAFYLCASSISGGAYNEQFFGPGTRLTVL.